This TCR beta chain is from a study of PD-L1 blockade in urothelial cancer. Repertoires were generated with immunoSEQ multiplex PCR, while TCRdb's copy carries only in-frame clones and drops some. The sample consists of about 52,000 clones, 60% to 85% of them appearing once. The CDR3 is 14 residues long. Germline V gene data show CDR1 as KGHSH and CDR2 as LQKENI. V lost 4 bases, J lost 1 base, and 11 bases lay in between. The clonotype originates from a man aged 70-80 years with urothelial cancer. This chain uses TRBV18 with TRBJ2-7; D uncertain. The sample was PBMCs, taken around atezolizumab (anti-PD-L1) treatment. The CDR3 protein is CASSRPTESYEQYF. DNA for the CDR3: TGTGCCAGCTCACGTCCTACAGAGTCCTACGAGCAGTACTTC. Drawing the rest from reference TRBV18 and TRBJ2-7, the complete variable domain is NAGVMQNPRHLVRRRGQEARLRCSPMKGHSHVYWYRQLPEEGLKFMVYLQKENIIDESGMPKERFSAEFPKEGPSILRIQQVVRGDSAAYFCASSRPTESYEQYFGPGTRLTVT.